This T cell receptor (beta chain) was captured by sequencing in a study of cytomegalovirus exposure and HLA in healthy donors. Looking at the study overall: An earlier analysis found fewer than 140 million unique TCR beta sequences from around 180 million T cells.

As to this clone: Its antigen is undetermined.

CDR1 is LGHNA, CDR2 YNFKEQ, per germline. Deletions cut 1 base from V and 5 bases from J, with 21 bases between. The CDR3 runs to 18 residues. Points from the study as a whole: A prior analysis recorded that most TCR beta V segments were productive about 87% or about 30% of the time.

The donors, nominally healthy at sampling, likely had unrecorded immune exposures. PCR employed 60 Vbeta and 13 Jbeta primers. The protocol was immunoSEQ multiplex PCR, while the TCRdb copy is restricted to in-frame clones and leaves out a portion. In the table there are about 140,000 clones, approximately 71% of which are singletons. The sample comprised PBMCs. V is TRBV4-2 and J is TRBJ1-5; D gene uncertain. The sequence derives from a woman aged 45-65 years in good health and CMV-seronegative. The CDR3 DNA sequence: TGTGCCAGCAGCCAAGGAGGGCCATCCGAATTGTATTATCAGCCCCAGCATTTT. It translates to CASSQGGPSELYYQPQHF.